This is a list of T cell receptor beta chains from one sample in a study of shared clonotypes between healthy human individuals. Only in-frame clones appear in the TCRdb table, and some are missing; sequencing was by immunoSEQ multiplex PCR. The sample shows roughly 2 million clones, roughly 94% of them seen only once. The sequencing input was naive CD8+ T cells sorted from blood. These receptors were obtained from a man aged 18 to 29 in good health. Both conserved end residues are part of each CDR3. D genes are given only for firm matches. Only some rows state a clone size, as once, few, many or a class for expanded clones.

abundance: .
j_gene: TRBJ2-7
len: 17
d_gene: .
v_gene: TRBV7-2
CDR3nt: TGTGCCAGCACCCTTCTTGGGACGGGTTTTAGCTCCTACGAGCAGTACTTC
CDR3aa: CASTLLGTGFSSYEQYF

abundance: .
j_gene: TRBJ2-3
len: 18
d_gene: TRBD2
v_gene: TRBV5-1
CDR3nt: TGCGCCAGCAGCTCCTTAGGACTAGCGGGGGTAGGGACAGATACGCAGTATTTT
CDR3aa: CASSSLGLAGVGTDTQYF

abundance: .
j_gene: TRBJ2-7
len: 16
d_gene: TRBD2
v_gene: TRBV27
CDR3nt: TGTGCCAGCAGTTCCAGATTGGGCGGGGGGCCCTACGAGCAGTACTTC
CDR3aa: CASSSRLGGGPYEQYF

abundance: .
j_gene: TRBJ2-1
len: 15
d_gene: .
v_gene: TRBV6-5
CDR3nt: TGTGCCAGCAGACCGGTGGGGAGCCCCAACAATGAGCAGTTCTTC
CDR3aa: CASRPVGSPNNEQFF

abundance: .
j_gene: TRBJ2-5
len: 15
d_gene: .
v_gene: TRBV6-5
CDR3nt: TGTGCCAGCAGTTACGGGCCGGGGGTCCAAGAGACCCAGTACTTC
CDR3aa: CASSYGPGVQETQYF

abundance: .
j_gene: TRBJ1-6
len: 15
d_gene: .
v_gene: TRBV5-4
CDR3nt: TGTGCCAGCAGCTTGGATTTAGGGAATAATTCACCCCTCCACTTT
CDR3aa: CASSLDLGNNSPLHF

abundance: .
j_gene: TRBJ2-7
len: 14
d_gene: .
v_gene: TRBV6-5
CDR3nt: TGTGCCAGCAGAGAAAGGGCAGGCTTCTACGAGCAGTACTTC
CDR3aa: CASRERAGFYEQYF

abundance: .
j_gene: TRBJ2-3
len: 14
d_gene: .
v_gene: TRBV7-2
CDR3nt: TGTGCCAGCAGCTTAGTCGCCTCCACAGATACGCAGTATTTT
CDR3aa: CASSLVASTDTQYF

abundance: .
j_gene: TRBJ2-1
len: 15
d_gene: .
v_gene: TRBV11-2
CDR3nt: TGTGCCAGCAGCTTATCTGTAACGGGCTACAATGAGCAGTTCTTC
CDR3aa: CASSLSVTGYNEQFF

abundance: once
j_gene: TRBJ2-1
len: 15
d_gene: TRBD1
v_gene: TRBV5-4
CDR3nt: TGTGCCAGCAGCTTGGGGACAGGCTCCTACAATGAGCAGTTCTTC
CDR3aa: CASSLGTGSYNEQFF

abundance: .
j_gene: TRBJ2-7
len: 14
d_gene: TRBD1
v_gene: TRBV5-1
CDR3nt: TGCGCCAGCAGCAGAGGGACAGGGATCTACGAGCAGTACTTC
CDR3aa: CASSRGTGIYEQYF

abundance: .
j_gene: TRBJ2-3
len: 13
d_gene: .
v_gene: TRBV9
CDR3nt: TGTGCCAGCAGCTTCAGTGACCCAGATACGCAGTATTTT
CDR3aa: CASSFSDPDTQYF

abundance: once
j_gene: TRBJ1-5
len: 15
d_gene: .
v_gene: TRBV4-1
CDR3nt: TGCGCCAGCAGCCAAGAAGGGCAGCTCAATCAGCCCCAGCATTTT
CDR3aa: CASSQEGQLNQPQHF

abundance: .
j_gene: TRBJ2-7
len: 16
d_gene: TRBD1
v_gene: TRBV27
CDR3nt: TGTGCCAGCAGTACCCGACAGGGCAGTATCTCCTACGAGCAGTACTTC
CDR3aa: CASSTRQGSISYEQYF

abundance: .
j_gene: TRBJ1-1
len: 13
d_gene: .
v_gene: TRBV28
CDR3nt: TGTGCCATCTTAGAACTGGGGGGGACTGAAGCTTTCTTT
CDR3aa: CAILELGGTEAFF

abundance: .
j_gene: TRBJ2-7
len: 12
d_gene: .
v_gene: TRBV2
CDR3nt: TGTGCCAGCAGGGCCGGGTCCTACGAGCAGTACTTC
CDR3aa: CASRAGSYEQYF

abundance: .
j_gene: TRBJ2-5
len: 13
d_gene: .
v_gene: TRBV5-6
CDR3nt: TGTGCCAGCAGCTGGACAGATTCTGAGACCCAGTACTTC
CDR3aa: CASSWTDSETQYF

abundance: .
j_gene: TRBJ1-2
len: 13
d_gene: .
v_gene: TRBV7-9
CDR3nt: TGTGCCAGCAGCTTCACAGAAGGCTATGGCTACACCTTC
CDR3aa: CASSFTEGYGYTF

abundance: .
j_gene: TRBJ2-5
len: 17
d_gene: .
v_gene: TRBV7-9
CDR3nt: TGTGCCAGCAGCTTAGGCCCCGGGGGCCCCCGAGGGGAGACCCAGTACTTC
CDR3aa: CASSLGPGGPRGETQYF

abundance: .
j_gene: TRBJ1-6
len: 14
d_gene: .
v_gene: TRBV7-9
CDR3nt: TGTGCCAGCAGGGCAGAAACCTATAATTCACCCCTCCACTTT
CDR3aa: CASRAETYNSPLHF

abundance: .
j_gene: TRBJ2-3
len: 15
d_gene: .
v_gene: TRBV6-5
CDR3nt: TGTGCCAGCAGTTACGGGCGGGGCAACACAGATACGCAGTATTTT
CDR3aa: CASSYGRGNTDTQYF

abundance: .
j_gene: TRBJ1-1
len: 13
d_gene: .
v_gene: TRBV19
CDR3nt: TGTGCCAGTAGTATGGGTGGGGGCACTGAAGCTTTCTTT
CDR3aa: CASSMGGGTEAFF

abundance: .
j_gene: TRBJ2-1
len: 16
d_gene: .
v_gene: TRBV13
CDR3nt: TGTGCCAGCAGCTTGGGAAGGGGATGGGGTTCGAATGAGCAGTTCTTC
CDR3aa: CASSLGRGWGSNEQFF

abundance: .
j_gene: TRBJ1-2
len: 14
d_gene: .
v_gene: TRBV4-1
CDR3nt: TGCGCCAGCAGCCAACCCCTTTCCAACTATGGCTACACCTTC
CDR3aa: CASSQPLSNYGYTF

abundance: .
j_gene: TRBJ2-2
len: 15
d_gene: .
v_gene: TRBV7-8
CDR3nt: TGTGCCAGCAGCTTTGACCTGGCAGGGTACGGGGAGCTGTTTTTT
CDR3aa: CASSFDLAGYGELFF

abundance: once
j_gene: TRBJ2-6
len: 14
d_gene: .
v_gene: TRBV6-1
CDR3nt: TGTGCCAGCAGTGACAGGGGTGGGGCCAACGTCCTGACTTTC
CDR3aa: CASSDRGGANVLTF

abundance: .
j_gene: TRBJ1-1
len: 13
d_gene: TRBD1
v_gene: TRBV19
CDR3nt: TGTGCCAGTAGTATGGCAGGGGGCGCTGAAGCTTTCTTT
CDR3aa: CASSMAGGAEAFF

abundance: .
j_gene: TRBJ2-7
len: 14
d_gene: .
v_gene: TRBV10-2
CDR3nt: TGCGCCAGCAGTGACGATCGGGGAGGCTACGAGCAGTACTTC
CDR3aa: CASSDDRGGYEQYF

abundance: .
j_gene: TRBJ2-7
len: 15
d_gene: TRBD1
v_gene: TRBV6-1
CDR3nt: TGTGCCAGCACCTCCGGCAGGGGGTCTACCTACGAGCAGTACTTC
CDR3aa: CASTSGRGSTYEQYF

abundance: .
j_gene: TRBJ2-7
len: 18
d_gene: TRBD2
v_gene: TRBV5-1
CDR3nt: TGCGCCAGCAGCTTGGCCGGACTAGCGGGGGGAACGAGCTACGAGCAGTACTTC
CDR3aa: CASSLAGLAGGTSYEQYF

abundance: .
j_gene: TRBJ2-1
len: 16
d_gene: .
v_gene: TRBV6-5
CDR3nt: TGTGCCAGCAGTTACCAGGCAGCCGGGGGCTACAATGAGCAGTTCTTC
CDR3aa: CASSYQAAGGYNEQFF

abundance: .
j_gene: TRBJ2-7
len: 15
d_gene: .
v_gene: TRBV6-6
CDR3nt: TGTGCCAGCAGTGACTCCGCCTGGACCTCCTACGAGCAGTACTTC
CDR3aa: CASSDSAWTSYEQYF

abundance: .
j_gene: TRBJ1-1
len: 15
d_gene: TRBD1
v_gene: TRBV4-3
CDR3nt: TGCGCCAGCACCCAGGACGGGACAGTTTACACTGAAGCTTTCTTT
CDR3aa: CASTQDGTVYTEAFF

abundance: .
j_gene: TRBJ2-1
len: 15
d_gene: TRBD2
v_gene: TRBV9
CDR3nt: TGTGCCAGCAGCGTAGATGGACTAGCTTGGAATGAGCAGTTCTTC
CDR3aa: CASSVDGLAWNEQFF

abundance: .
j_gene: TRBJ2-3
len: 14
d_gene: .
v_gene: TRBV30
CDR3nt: TGTGCCTGGAGTGTAGGAGCGGTAACAGATACGCAGTATTTT
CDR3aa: CAWSVGAVTDTQYF

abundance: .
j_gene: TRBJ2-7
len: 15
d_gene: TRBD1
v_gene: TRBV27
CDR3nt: TGTGCCAGCAGTTCTCATGGGACAGGTGGGTACGAGCAGTACTTC
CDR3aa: CASSSHGTGGYEQYF

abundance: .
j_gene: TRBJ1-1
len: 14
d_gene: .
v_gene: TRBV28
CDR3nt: TGTGCCAGCAGTTTATGGCAGGGTGAAACTGAAGCTTTCTTT
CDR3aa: CASSLWQGETEAFF

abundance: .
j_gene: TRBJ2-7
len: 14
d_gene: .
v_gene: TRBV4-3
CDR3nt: TGCGCCAGCAGCCAGTTTGGCGGGACCTACGAGCAGTACTTC
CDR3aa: CASSQFGGTYEQYF

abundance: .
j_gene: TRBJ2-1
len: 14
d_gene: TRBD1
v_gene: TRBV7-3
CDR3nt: TGTGCCAGCAGCTTGAACAGGGGTTACAATGAGCAGTTCTTC
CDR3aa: CASSLNRGYNEQFF

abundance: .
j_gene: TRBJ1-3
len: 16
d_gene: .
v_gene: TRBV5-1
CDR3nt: TGCGCCAGCAGCTTGGGTTCGGGGTTTGGTGGAAACACCATATATTTT
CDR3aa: CASSLGSGFGGNTIYF

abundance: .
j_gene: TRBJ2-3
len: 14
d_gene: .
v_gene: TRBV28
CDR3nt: TGTGCCAGCAGTTTAGTCGGCTACACAGATACGCAGTATTTT
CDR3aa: CASSLVGYTDTQYF

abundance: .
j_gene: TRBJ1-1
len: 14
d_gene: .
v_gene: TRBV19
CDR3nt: TGTGCCAGCAGATCCCGACAGGTCCAGGCTGAAGCTTTCTTT
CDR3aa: CASRSRQVQAEAFF

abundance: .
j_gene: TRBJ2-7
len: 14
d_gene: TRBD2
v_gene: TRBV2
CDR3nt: TGTGCCACCTGGGAGGGTTCAGTGACCTACGAGCAGTACTTC
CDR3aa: CATWEGSVTYEQYF

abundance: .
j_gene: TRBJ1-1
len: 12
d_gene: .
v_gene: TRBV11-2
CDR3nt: TGTGCCAGCAGCTTGTCCCGGACTGAAGCTTTCTTT
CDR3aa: CASSLSRTEAFF

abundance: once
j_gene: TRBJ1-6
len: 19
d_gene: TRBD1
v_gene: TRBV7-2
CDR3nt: TGTGCCAGCAGCCCATATACCACAGGGGCTTTCCTTTACGACTCACCCCTCCACTTT
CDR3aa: CASSPYTTGAFLYDSPLHF

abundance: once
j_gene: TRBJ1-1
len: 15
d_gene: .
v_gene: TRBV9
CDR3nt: TGTGCCAGCAGCGTAGGGGGGGCTATGAACACTGAAGCTTTCTTT
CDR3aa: CASSVGGAMNTEAFF

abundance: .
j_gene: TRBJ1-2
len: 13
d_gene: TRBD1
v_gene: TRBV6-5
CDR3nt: TGTGCCAGCAGTAGACAGGGGATTCATGGCTACACCTTC
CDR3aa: CASSRQGIHGYTF

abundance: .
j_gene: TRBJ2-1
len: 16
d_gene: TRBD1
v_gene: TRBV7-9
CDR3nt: TGTGCCAGCAGCTTAGGAGATGGGACAGCAGACAATGAGCAGTTCTTC
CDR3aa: CASSLGDGTADNEQFF

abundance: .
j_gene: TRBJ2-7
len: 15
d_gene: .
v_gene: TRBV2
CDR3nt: TGTGCCAGCAGTGAAGGGACAGCTAGTGCCTACGAGCAGTACTTC
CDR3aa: CASSEGTASAYEQYF

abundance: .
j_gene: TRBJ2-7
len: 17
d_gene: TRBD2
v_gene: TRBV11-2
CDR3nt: TGTGCCAGCAGCAATCTCGGGACTAGCGGGCTGTACATCGAGCAGTACTTC
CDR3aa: CASSNLGTSGLYIEQYF

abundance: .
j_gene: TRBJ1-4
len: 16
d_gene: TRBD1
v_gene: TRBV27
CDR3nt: TGTGCCAGCTCCTTGATTAGCGGGACAGGGGCCGGGAAACTGTTTTTT
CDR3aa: CASSLISGTGAGKLFF

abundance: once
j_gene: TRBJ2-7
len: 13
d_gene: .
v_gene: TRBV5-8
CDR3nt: TGTGCCAGCACCGGACTGACGACCTACGAGCAGTACTTC
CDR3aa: CASTGLTTYEQYF

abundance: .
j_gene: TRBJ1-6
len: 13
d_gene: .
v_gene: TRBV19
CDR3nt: TGTGCCAGTAGCCCGGGTGACTTGACACCCCTCCACTTT
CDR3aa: CASSPGDLTPLHF

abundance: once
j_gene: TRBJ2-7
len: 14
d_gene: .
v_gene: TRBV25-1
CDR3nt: TGTGCCAGCAGTGAAGAGGGTGATGCCTACGAGCAGTACTTC
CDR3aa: CASSEEGDAYEQYF